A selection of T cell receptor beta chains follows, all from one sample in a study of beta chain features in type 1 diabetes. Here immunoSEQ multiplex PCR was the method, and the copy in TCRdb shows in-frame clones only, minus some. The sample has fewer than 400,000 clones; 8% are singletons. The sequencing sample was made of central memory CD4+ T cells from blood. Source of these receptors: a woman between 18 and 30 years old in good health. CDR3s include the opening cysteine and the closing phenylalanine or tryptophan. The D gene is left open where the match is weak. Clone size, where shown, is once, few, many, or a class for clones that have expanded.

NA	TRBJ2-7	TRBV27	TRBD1	CASSPGTGGYEQYF	TGTGCCAGCAGTCCCGGGACAGGGGGCTACGAGCAGTACTTC
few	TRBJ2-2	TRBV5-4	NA	CASSLEGRSYTGELFF	TGTGCCAGCAGCTTGGAGGGTCGGTCATACACCGGGGAGCTGTTTTTT
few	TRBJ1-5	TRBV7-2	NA	CASSLIRDQPQHF	TGTGCCAGCAGCTTAATCAGGGATCAGCCCCAGCATTTT
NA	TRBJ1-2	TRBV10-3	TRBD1	CASSEVGDRGNGYTF	TGTGCCAGCAGTGAAGTAGGGGACAGGGGCAATGGCTACACCTTC
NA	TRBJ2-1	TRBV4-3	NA	CASSHLASSSYNEQFF	TGCGCCAGCAGCCACCTAGCATCGAGCTCCTACAATGAGCAGTTCTTC
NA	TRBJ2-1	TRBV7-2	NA	CASSLQPPRDDYIIREQFF	TGTGCCAGCAGCCTACAGCCCCCCCGGGACGATTATATCATCAGGGAGCAGTTCTTC
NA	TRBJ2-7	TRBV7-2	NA	CASSWISPPEQYF	TGTGCCAGCAGCTGGATATCCCCTCCCGAGCAGTACTTC
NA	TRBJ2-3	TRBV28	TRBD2	CASTVAGGTDTQYF	TGTGCCAGCACCGTAGCGGGGGGCACAGATACGCAGTATTTT
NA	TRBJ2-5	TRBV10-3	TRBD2	CAIRGGGRGETQYF	TGTGCCATCAGGGGCGGCGGGAGAGGTGAGACCCAGTACTTC
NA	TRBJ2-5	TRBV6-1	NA	CASSGGLQETQYF	TGTGCCAGCAGTGGGGGGCTACAAGAGACCCAGTACTTC
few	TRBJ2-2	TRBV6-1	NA	CASSPPGTGELFF	TGTGCCAGCAGTCCCCCGGGCACCGGGGAGCTGTTTTTT
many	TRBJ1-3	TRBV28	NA	CAKEGGQKDTIYF	TGTGCCAAGGAAGGCGGACAGAAGGACACCATATATTTT
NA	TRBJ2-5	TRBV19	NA	CASSPTEVETQYF	TGTGCCAGTAGTCCTACAGAGGTGGAGACCCAGTACTTC
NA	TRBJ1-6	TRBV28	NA	CACKSHYNSPLHF	TGTGCCTGTAAGAGCCACTATAATTCACCCCTCCACTTT
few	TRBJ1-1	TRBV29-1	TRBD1	CSAKDRAGTEAFF	TGCAGCGCCAAGGACAGGGCTGGGACTGAAGCTTTCTTT
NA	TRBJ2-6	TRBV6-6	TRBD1	CASSEQGQGNVLTF	TGTGCCAGCAGTGAGCAGGGACAGGGGAACGTCCTGACTTTC
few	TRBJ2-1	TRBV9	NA	CASSRGSYNEQFF	TGTGCCAGCAGCCGCGGGTCCTACAATGAGCAGTTCTTC
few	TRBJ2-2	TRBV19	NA	CASSTPIIGELFF	TGTGCCAGTAGTACACCAATTATCGGGGAGCTGTTTTTT
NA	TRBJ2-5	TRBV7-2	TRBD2	CASSLNGGRGETQYF	TGTGCCAGCAGCTTAAACGGCGGGAGGGGAGAGACCCAGTACTTC
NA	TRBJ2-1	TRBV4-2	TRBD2	CASSQKKGTGTSGSREQFF	TGTGCCAGCAGCCAAAAAAAAGGGACCGGGACTAGCGGGAGTCGGGAGCAGTTCTTC
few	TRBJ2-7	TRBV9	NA	CASGRERRGEQYF	TGTGCCAGCGGGCGGGAACGGAGGGGCGAGCAGTACTTC
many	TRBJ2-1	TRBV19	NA	CASSIDRDEQFF	TGTGCCAGTAGTATAGACAGGGATGAGCAGTTCTTC
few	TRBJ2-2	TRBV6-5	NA	CASRRKTSNTGELFF	TGTGCCAGCAGACGCAAAACATCGAACACCGGGGAGCTGTTTTTT
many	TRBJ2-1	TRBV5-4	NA	CASSSVGFNEQFF	TGTGCCAGCAGCTCGGTGGGTTTTAATGAGCAGTTCTTC